The 26 T cell receptor beta chains given below trace back to one sample, sequenced in a study of blood T cell repertoires in COVID-19. Profiling relied on immunoSEQ multiplex PCR, and the TCRdb table lists in-frame clones only, not all of them. The sample holds tens of thousands of clones; about 81% are singletons and the top ten take roughly an eighth. Sequencing was carried out using peripheral blood. Receptors were obtained from a human donor with acute or convalescent COVID-19. The donor label of this sample is uncertain.

The chain recombines TRBV24-1 with TRBJ1-2; D may be TRBD1 (6 bases). Germline CDR1 and CDR2: KGHDR and SFDVKD. The CDR3 consists of 13 residues. V gave up 4 bases and J gave up 8 bases, with 13 bases separating them. The CDR3 spells CATSETGRVGYTF. The CDR3 DNA is TGTGCCACCAGTGAAACAGGGCGAGTGGGCTACACCTTC.

The chain combines TRBV11-2 with TRBJ2-7; 9 bases match TRBD1. J was trimmed by 4 bases and V by 5 bases; bases with no gene match: 9. This CDR3 contains 15 residues. Germline V lookup: CDR1 SGHAT, CDR2 FQNNGV. The CDR3 reads CASSPGGTGRYEQYF. CDR3 DNA sequence: TGTGCCAGCAGCCCTGGCGGGACAGGGAGGTACGAGCAGTACTTC.

The gene calls are TRBV6-6 and TRBJ2-3, with 9 bases that match TRBD2. Germline CDR1 MNHNY, CDR2 SVGAGI (reference sequence). Trimming cost V 7 bases and J 5 bases; bases outside gene matches: 7. The CDR3 sequence is 14 residues long. The CDR3 protein is CASILAGRGDTQYF. In nucleotides, the CDR3 is TGTGCCAGCATTCTAGCGGGGAGAGGAGATACGCAGTATTTT.

V gene TRBV7-2 combines with J gene TRBJ1-4; no clear D. The V and J ends lost 1 base and 8 bases respectively, with 20 bases between them. CDR3 length: 17 amino acids. Germline CDR1 and CDR2: SGHTA and FQGNSA. In DNA form, the CDR3 reads TGTGCCAGCAGCTTAGGGGGTGCCGGGGAGGTTGGCGAAAAACTGTTTTTT. Amino acids: CASSLGGAGEVGEKLFF.

The V gene is TRBV13, the J gene TRBJ2-5; 8 bases agree with TRBD1. CDR3 length: 14 amino acids. Germline lookup yields CDR1 PRHDT and CDR2 FYEKMQ (reference sequence). After removal of 4 bases from V and 5 bases from J, the junction contained 6 bases not matched to a gene. CDR3 nucleotides: TGTGCCAGCAGCTACCGGACAGGGTTGGAGACCCAGTACTTC. Encoded protein: CASSYRTGLETQYF.

The gene calls are TRBV2 and TRBJ2-7; tentatively, D is TRBD1 (8 bases). Trimming pared 7 bases from V and 3 bases from J, leaving 13 bases between. This CDR3 is built from 13 residues. CDR1 and CDR2 from the germline V gene are SNHLY and FYNNEI. DNA for the CDR3: TGTGCCAGCAAAACAGGGGGGGTCTACGAGCAGTACTTC. It encodes CASKTGGVYEQYF.

This clone was seen a single time. This chain joins TRBV24-1 and TRBJ1-2, with D unclear. The CDR3 is made up of 12 amino acids. V was shortened by 4 bases and J by 7 bases, with 9 bases between the two germline ends. Germline V CDR1 and CDR2: KGHDR, SFDVKD. The CDR3 DNA reads as TGTGCCACCAGTGACCTGGTCGGTGGCTACACCTTC. Translating gives CATSDLVGGYTF.

The rearrangement uses TRBV2 and TRBJ1-1; D unresolved. The CDR3 has 14 residues. The germline gives CDR1 SNHLY, CDR2 FYNNEI. Between the trimmed V and J ends, which lost 5 bases and 5 bases, there was a span of 15 bases. CDR3 protein: CASSQIGVGTEAFF. The CDR3 coding sequence is TGTGCCAGCAGTCAAATCGGGGTAGGGACTGAAGCTTTCTTT.

The V and J genes are TRBV7-2 and TRBJ1-6; the D is unclear. The CDR3 is 17 amino acids. Per germline, CDR1 SGHTA and CDR2 FQGNSA. V was cut by 3 bases and J by 0 bases, with 12 bases left in between. The CDR3 DNA reads TGTGCCAGCAGCTTCGTGGGAGGAGACTCCTATAATTCACCCCTCCACTTT. Its translation: CASSFVGGDSYNSPLHF.

The CDR3 protein is CAWSGGQGRGQPQHF. CDR3 nucleotides: TGTGCCTGGAGTGGGGGACAGGGACGGGGTCAGCCCCAGCATTTT. The chain combines TRBV30 with TRBJ1-5, with TRBD1 identical over 9 bases. The trim removed 1 base at V and 6 bases at J, leaving 7 bases unmatched. Germline CDR1 is GTSNPN and CDR2 is SVGIG (reference sequence). There are 15 residues in the CDR3. Based on the CDR3 plus reference TRBV30 and TRBJ1-5, the full variable domain is SQTIHQWPATLVQPVGSPLSLECTVEGTSNPNLYWYRQAAGRGLQLLFYSVGIGQISSEVPQNLSASRPQDRQFILSSKKLLLSDSGFYLCAWSGGQGRGQPQHFGDGTRLSIL.

The gene calls are TRBV6-1 and TRBJ1-5; the D is unclear. Germline V gives CDR1 MNHNS, CDR2 SASEGT. The CDR3 sequence is 17 residues long. V lost 0 bases and J 6 bases, leaving 18 bases between the germline ends. Written as DNA, the CDR3 is TGTGCCAGCAGTGAAGCGCTGAGGGTGCCGGTGATTCAGCCCCAGCATTTT. This sequence encodes CASSEALRVPVIQPQHF.

This clone has only a few counts. The chain uses TRBV7-3 and TRBJ2-2; 10 bases map to TRBD2. CDR3 length: 20 residues. Per germline, CDR1 SGHTA and CDR2 FQGTGA. J lost 0 bases, V lost 5 bases, and 15 bases had no gene match. The CDR3 nucleotides read TGTGCCAGCAGCGAATTCCTGGGGACTAGCGTGGCATCGAACACCGGGGAGCTGTTTTTT. The encoded protein is CASSEFLGTSVASNTGELFF.

The chain combines TRBV30 with TRBJ1-2; D gene ambiguous. V was cut by 3 bases and J by 4 bases, with 6 bases left in between. The CDR3 consists of 11 residues. Germline V CDR1 and CDR2: GTSNPN, SVGIG (reference sequence). The CDR3 sequence: CAWREVYGYTF. The CDR3 DNA is TGTGCCTGGAGGGAGGTCTATGGCTACACCTTC.

This clone is medium-sized in the sample. The rearrangement links TRBV4-3 to TRBJ2-7; maybe TRBD2 (5 bases). Trimming pared 1 base from V and 2 bases from J, leaving 15 bases between. Germline V gene data show CDR1 as LGHNA and CDR2 as YSLEER. The CDR3 runs to 16 residues. CDR3 sequence reads: CASSQGGGHPPYEQYF. The CDR3 DNA is TGCGCCAGCAGCCAAGGTGGAGGTCATCCCCCCTACGAGCAGTACTTC.

The rearrangement joins TRBV7-2 to TRBJ1-1; D remains ambiguous. The CDR3 consists of 14 residues. V gave up 1 base and J gave up 7 bases, with 13 bases separating them. Per germline, CDR1 SGHTA and CDR2 FQGNSA. The CDR3 DNA follows: TGTGCCAGCAGCTTAGAAGGCGGTTTGGGTGAAGCTTTCTTT. It translates to CASSLEGGLGEAFF.

This chain joins TRBV29-1 and TRBJ2-3; 7 positions match TRBD2. Germline-derived CDR1 and CDR2 are SQVTM and ANQGSEA. The trim removed 4 bases at V and 1 base at J, leaving 8 bases unmatched. This CDR3 region has 15 residues. Here the CDR3 DNA reads TGCAGCGTTGCTATGGAGAGCGGGGGCACAGATACGCAGTATTTT. Translated, it gives CSVAMESGGTDTQYF.

V gene TRBV7-2 combines with J gene TRBJ1-4; possibly TRBD1 for D (6 bases). CDR1 and CDR2 from the germline V gene are SGHTA and FQGNSA. The V end was cut by 5 bases, the J end by 8 bases, with 15 bases between. The CDR3 sequence is 14 residues long. CDR3 DNA: TGTGCCAGCAGCGAACAGGGAAACTACGAAAAACTGTTTTTT. Translated, it gives CASSEQGNYEKLFF.

The chain carries TRBV7-2 and TRBJ2-1; TRBD2 agrees at 7 bases. CDR3 size: 15 residues. V lost 2 bases, J lost 7 bases, and 8 bases stayed unmatched. The V gene's germline CDR1 is SGHTA and CDR2 FQGNSA. The CDR3 region has the DNA TGTGCCAGCAGCTTAAGTTTTGCGGGAGAGAATGAGCAGTTCTTC. Translated: CASSLSFAGENEQFF.

The chain uses TRBV12-5 and TRBJ1-1; D unresolved. The V gene's germline CDR1 is LGHNT and CDR2 FRNRAP. There are 12 residues in the CDR3. Trimming removed 3 bases from V and 4 bases from J, with 6 bases in between. The CDR3 DNA reads TGTGCTAGTGGTTTCGAACTCACTGAAGCTTTCTTT. The encoded protein is CASGFELTEAFF.

This chain links TRBV7-9 with TRBJ1-1, with D unclear. The CDR3 is made up of 13 amino acids. The germline CDR1 and CDR2 sequences are SEHNR and FQNEAQ (reference sequence). V lost 8 bases to trimming and J lost 8 bases, with 18 bases between them. This chain's CDR3 is CASGPSVVAEAFF. In nucleotides, the CDR3 is TGTGCCAGCGGGCCGAGCGTTGTAGCGGAAGCTTTCTTT.

J is TRBJ1-4 and V is TRBV5-1; no clear D gene. Per the germline V gene, CDR1 is SGHRS and CDR2 is YFSETQ. CDR3 size: 16 residues. V was shortened by 10 bases and J by 0 bases, with 19 bases between the two germline ends. CDR3 bases: TGCGCCCCGCGAGGGAAACTTATTGCAACTAATGAAAAACTGTTTTTT. Translated: CAPRGKLIATNEKLFF.

The chain carries TRBV5-4 and TRBJ1-2; D is uncertain. Germline loops: CDR1 SGHNT, CDR2 YYREEE (reference sequence). Trimming pared 3 bases from V and 6 bases from J, leaving 12 bases between. The CDR3 consists of 13 residues. CDR3 protein: CASSSGMGDGYTF. Here the CDR3 DNA reads TGTGCCAGCAGCTCCGGGATGGGCGATGGCTACACCTTC.

This chain connects TRBV10-3 to TRBJ2-7, with TRBD2 matching 8 bases. The CDR3 covers 18 residues. J was trimmed by 0 bases and V by 3 bases; bases with no gene match: 13. Per the germline V gene, CDR1 is ENHRY and CDR2 is SYGVKD. The CDR3 protein is CAISDGGRTRTHSYEQYF. The CDR3 DNA reads TGTGCCATCAGTGATGGCGGGAGGACACGAACACACTCCTACGAGCAGTACTTC.

This CDR3 is CASTSGLEETQYF. For the CDR3, the DNA is TGTGCCAGCACTTCAGGACTAGAAGAGACCCAGTACTTC. The V gene is TRBV11-3, the J gene TRBJ2-5; 7 positions agree with TRBD2. The germline gives CDR1 SGHNT, CDR2 YENEEA. The J segment lost 3 bases and the V segment lost 7 bases, leaving 5 bases of the junction unmatched. The CDR3 is 13 residues long.

The chain is built from TRBV21-1 and TRBJ1-6; TRBD1 is taken as the D call from the table, unchecked against the DNA. TRBV21-1 constitutes a pseudogene. The CDR3 loop spans 18 amino acids. The CDR3 reads CASSKPGQGSSYNSPLHF. The CDR3 nucleotides read TGTGCCAGCAGCAAACCCGGACAGGGAAGCTCCTATAATTCACCCCTCCACTTT.

The rearrangement joins TRBV9 to TRBJ2-3; 10 bases map to TRBD2. The CDR3 extends over 14 amino acids. Germline-derived CDR1 and CDR2 are SGDLS and YYNGEE. The J segment lost 5 bases and the V segment lost 1 base, leaving 1 base of the junction unmatched. Here the CDR3 reads CASSVLAGEDTQYF. CDR3 sequence (DNA): TGTGCCAGCAGCGTACTAGCGGGGGAAGATACGCAGTATTTT. The full variable domain, in which reference TRBV9 and TRBJ2-3 provide the parts outside the CDR3, is DSGVTQTPKHLITATGQRVTLRCSPRSGDLSVYWYQQSLDQGLQFLIQYYNGEERAKGNILERFSAQQFPDLHSELNLSSLELGDSALYFCASSVLAGEDTQYFGPGTRLTVL.